This T cell receptor (beta chain) appears in the sequencing data of a study of T cell repertoires in cytomegalovirus infection. Study-wide context: Recently identified HLA-C-restricted CMV epitopes were among the peptides used.

TCRdb processed the reads anew with MiXCR; each CDR3 protein has one entry. This sample carries roughly 990,000 distinct CDR3 sequences, around 32% of them seen once, and the ten largest clones take about an eighth. Germline lookup yields CDR1 SEHNR and CDR2 FQNEAQ (reference sequence). V lost 3 bases, J lost 6 bases, and 8 bases lay in between. The CDR3 length is 12 residues. This clonotype was seen a few times. Antigen: not known. Study-wide points: There were carriers of CMV plus the relevant HLA, and cumulative public TCR beta family frequency identified them.

The genes are TRBV7-9 and TRBJ1-2; D call uncertain. The TCR originated in a human donor in good health (CMV status not recorded). Some clones in this sample may be carry-over from other donors' samples. The sample in question was cultured CD8+ T cells from PBMCs, obtained from culture after CMV antigen stimulation. CDR3 sequence (DNA): TGTGCCAGCAGCTTTTTGACAAATGGCTACACCTTC. Residues: CASSFLTNGYTF.